The 17 T cell receptor beta chains below come from one sample, sequenced in a study of blood T cell repertoires in COVID-19. Using immunoSEQ multiplex PCR, the repertoire was profiled, and TCRdb retains in-frame clones only, with some absent. There are 140,000 or so clones in the sample; about 90% occur only once, and around 40% lies in the top ten. Sequencing used peripheral blood. Source of these receptors: a man in his forties or fifties who had recovered from COVID-19.

This sequence joins TRBV28 and TRBJ1-1; tentative D call: TRBD1 (5 bases). CDR1 and CDR2 from the germline V gene are MDHEN and SYDVKM. The length of the CDR3 is 17 residues. Trimming removed 5 bases from V and 3 bases from J, with 22 bases in between. The DNA for the CDR3 is TGTGCCAGCAGTATTTCTCCCGGGACCGGAGGGGACACTGAAGCTTTCTTT. It specifies CASSISPGTGGDTEAFF.

This clone was observed a single time. The rearrangement links TRBV11-3 to TRBJ2-3; perhaps TRBD2 as D (5 bases). V was trimmed by 4 bases and J by 0 bases, leaving 17 bases between them. This CDR3 is 17 amino acids long. From germline, CDR1 is SGHNT and CDR2 YENEEA. The CDR3 protein is CASSSQTRGLSTDTQYF. CDR3 nucleotides: TGTGCCAGCAGCTCCCAAACCCGTGGACTTAGCACAGATACGCAGTATTTT.

The V call is TRBV4-1, the J call TRBJ1-2; D may be TRBD1 (6 bases). From germline, CDR1 is MGHRA and CDR2 YSYEKL. Trimming left V 0 bases short and J 4 bases short, with 21 bases between. This CDR3 is 18 amino acids long. The CDR3 coding sequence is TGCGCCAGCAGCCAAGAGCCAGGGGCGTCTTTACGGGTCTATGGCTACACCTTC. This codes for CASSQEPGASLRVYGYTF.

The chain couples TRBV6-5 to TRBJ1-1; D call uncertain. The ends were cut back, 2 bases at V and 0 bases at J, with 4 bases in the middle. The germline gives CDR1 MNHEY, CDR2 SVGAGI. The CDR3 sequence is 13 residues long. The CDR3 sequence is CASSYDLNTEAFF. The DNA for the CDR3 is TGTGCCAGCAGTTACGACTTGAACACTGAAGCTTTCTTT.

V gene TRBV3-1 (or the pseudogene TRBV3-2) combines with J gene TRBJ1-4; 7 nucleotides line up with TRBD1. Germline loops: CDR1 LGHDT, CDR2 YNNKEL (reference sequence). The CDR3 runs 14 residues. The V gene end was trimmed by 3 bases and the J gene end by 4 bases; junction bases not matched to a gene: 2. The CDR3 reads CASSQGQYNEKLFF. Written as DNA, the CDR3 is TGTGCCAGCAGCCAGGGACAGTATAATGAAAAACTGTTTTTT.

The chain is built from TRBV6-5 and TRBJ2-3, with no clear D. The CDR3 sequence is 13 residues long. V shed 7 bases and J shed 0 bases, with 8 bases lying between them. The germline CDR1 and CDR2 sequences are MNHEY and SVGAGI. The CDR3 sequence: CASKTESTDTQYF. In DNA form, the CDR3 reads TGTGCCAGCAAAACAGAGAGCACAGATACGCAGTATTTT.

This sequence joins TRBV5-1 and TRBJ1-6; TRBD1 matches at 10 bases. V shed 0 bases and J 5 bases; nucleotides not matched to a gene: 2. Per germline, CDR1 SGHRS and CDR2 YFSETQ. The CDR3 has 16 residues. The CDR3 DNA is TGCGCCAGCAGCTTGGTGGGGACAGGGGATAATTCACCCCTCCACTTT. Translated, it gives CASSLVGTGDNSPLHF.

In DNA, the CDR3 is TGTGCCAGTAGTAAGGCTAGCGGGGTAGATACGCAGTATTTT. Its protein product is CASSKASGVDTQYF. The V call is TRBV19, the J call TRBJ2-3; 9 bases align to TRBD2. From germline, CDR1 is LNHDA and CDR2 SQIVND (reference sequence). The V and J ends lost 4 bases and 5 bases, in that order; junction bases with no gene match: 4. This CDR3 region has 14 residues.

The chain employs TRBV9 and TRBJ2-3; D is possibly TRBD1 (8 bases). Between the trimmed V and J ends, which lost 4 bases and 3 bases, there was a span of 15 bases. Germline loops: CDR1 SGDLS, CDR2 YYNGEE. This CDR3 is 15 amino acids long. The CDR3: CASSTQGGGTDTQYF. The CDR3 DNA follows: TGTGCCAGCAGCACACAGGGGGGAGGGACAGATACGCAGTATTTT.

The gene calls are TRBV10-3 and TRBJ1-3; D unresolved. Trimming stripped 4 bases from V and 1 base from J, with 8 bases between. CDR1 is ENHRY and CDR2 is SYGVKD in the germline V gene. The CDR3 extends over 14 amino acids. CDR3 DNA: TGTGCCATCAGTGGTGGGCAATCTGGAAACACCATATATTTT. As protein: CAISGGQSGNTIYF.

V is TRBV5-6 and J is TRBJ1-1; TRBD1 aligns across 7 bases. Germline loops: CDR1 SGHDT, CDR2 YYEEEE. The CDR3 runs 14 residues. After removal of 3 bases from V and 4 bases from J, the junction contained 6 bases not matched to a gene. This CDR3 reads CASSWETGSTEAFF. The CDR3 DNA is TGTGCCAGCAGCTGGGAGACAGGGTCCACTGAAGCTTTCTTT.

In this sample, this clone turned up once. The J gene is TRBJ2-2, the V gene TRBV19; 13 bases map to TRBD2. The CDR3 contains 16 residues. With 7 bases clipped from V and 5 bases from J, the junction kept 7 bases outside the gene matches. Germline CDR1 is LNHDA and CDR2 is SQIVND (reference sequence). CDR3 in DNA: TGTGCCAGTAAGGGGACTAGCGGGGTTGGGACCGGGGAGCTGTTTTTT. The encoded protein is CASKGTSGVGTGELFF.

V gene TRBV7-8 combines with J gene TRBJ2-7; 8 bases are shared with TRBD1. Looked up from germline, CDR1 is SGHVS and CDR2 is FQNEAQ. J was trimmed by 0 bases and V by 3 bases; bases with no gene match: 13. This CDR3 has 18 amino acids. This CDR3 reads CASSFRWTGIGNSYEQYF. The CDR3 coding sequence is TGTGCCAGCAGCTTTAGGTGGACAGGGATTGGGAACTCCTACGAGCAGTACTTC.

The chain uses TRBV6-5 and TRBJ1-6, with a weak D call TRBD1 (5 bases). With 4 bases removed from V and 7 bases from J, the gap between germline ends came to 11 bases. The CDR3 length is 14 residues. Germline CDR1 is MNHEY and CDR2 is SVGAGI. The CDR3 protein is CASSFLQANSPLHF. CDR3 bases: TGTGCCAGCAGTTTCCTACAGGCCAATTCACCCCTCCACTTT.

J is TRBJ2-6 and V is TRBV21-1; the D call in the table, TRBD1, was not verified against the DNA. TRBV21-1 is a pseudogene segment. The CDR3 has 16 amino acids. For the CDR3, the DNA is TGTGCCAGCAGCCCCGACATCCGCTCTGGGGCCAACGTCCTGACTTTC. This translates into CASSPDIRSGANVLTF.

The chain combines TRBV6-2 or TRBV6-3 with TRBJ2-1; no clear D gene. The V and J ends lost 6 bases and 0 bases respectively, with 15 bases between them. The CDR3 extends over 16 amino acids. Per the germline V gene, CDR1 is MNHEY and CDR2 is SVGEGT. CDR3 in amino acids: CASSTPFRSSYNEQFF. CDR3 coding DNA: TGTGCCAGCAGCACTCCTTTCCGGAGCTCCTACAATGAGCAGTTCTTC.

The V and J genes are TRBV5-4 and TRBJ2-5; possibly TRBD2 for D (5 bases). The V gene lost 2 bases and the J gene lost 3 bases, with 8 bases spanning the gap. The CDR3 has 13 residues. Per germline, CDR1 SGHNT and CDR2 YYREEE (reference sequence). The CDR3: CASSFYGEETQYF. In DNA form, the CDR3 reads TGTGCCAGCAGCTTTTACGGGGAAGAGACCCAGTACTTC.